The 23 T cell receptor beta chains below come from one sample, sequenced in a study of T cells in Graves' hyperthyroidism and ophthalmopathy. Amplified TCR beta CDR3 regions derived from RNA transcripts. HTBI primers were the set used in a first-round RT-PCR of the TCR CDR3. Each CDR3 protein is one row after TCRdb ran MiXCR on the multiplex PCR reads. The data hold 500,000 to 750,000 distinct CDR3 sequences, with 15% to 19% observed a single time. Sequencing used blood. Receptors were obtained from a woman in her thirties with Graves' hyperthyroidism.

In DNA form, the CDR3 reads TGCAGTGCTAAGCTAGCGCCTTCCACCGGGGAGCTGTTTTTT. Translated, it gives CSAKLAPSTGELFF. The chain uses TRBV20-1 and TRBJ2-2; the D gene is possibly TRBD2 (6 bases). Germline values: CDR1 DFQATT, CDR2 SNEGSKA (reference sequence). The CDR3 covers 14 residues. Trimming took off 4 bases at V and 4 bases at J, with 13 bases between the two ends.

The chain uses TRBV11-1 and TRBJ2-4; TRBD2 agrees at 9 bases. The CDR3 runs to 20 residues. With V trimmed by 0 bases and J by 2 bases, 14 bases remained unmatched. The germline CDR1 and CDR2 sequences are SGHAT and FQDESV (reference sequence). The CDR3 region has the DNA TGTGCCAGCAGCTTAGCCACTACGCGGGGGGGAGAAGAATCCAAAAACATTCAGTACTTC. Its translation is CASSLATTRGGEESKNIQYF. The complete variable domain, with remaining parts taken from reference TRBV11-1 and TRBJ2-4, reads EAEVAQSPRYKITEKSQAVAFWCDPISGHATLYWYRQILGQGPELLVQFQDESVVDDSQLPKDRFSAERLKGVDSTLKIQPAELGDSAMYLCASSLATTRGGEESKNIQYFGAGTRLSVL.

This clonotype was seen more than once but under ten times. The chain joins TRBV9 to TRBJ2-1; TRBD1 agrees at 8 bases. Germline lookup yields CDR1 SGDLS and CDR2 YYNGEE. V lost 1 base and J lost 5; bases outside the gene matches: 11. This CDR3 spans 17 amino acids. This CDR3 is CASSVRTGTGLNNEQFF. DNA of the CDR3: TGTGCCAGCAGCGTACGAACAGGGACAGGACTAAACAATGAGCAGTTCTTC.

This clonotype was recorded a few times. The chain recombines TRBV30 with TRBJ2-3; no definite D call. The CDR3 totals 12 residues. The germline V gene encodes CDR1 GTSNPN and CDR2 SVGIG (reference sequence). Trimming left V 3 bases short and J 7 bases short, with 11 bases between. The CDR3: CAWSAIRHTQYF. The DNA of the CDR3 is TGTGCCTGGAGCGCCATTCGTCATACGCAGTATTTT.

V is TRBV7-9 and J is TRBJ2-7; the D gene is possibly TRBD1 (5 bases). Deletions cut 5 bases from V and 4 bases from J, with 18 bases between. In germline, CDR1 is SEHNR, CDR2 FQNEAQ (reference sequence). The length of the CDR3 is 15 residues. The CDR3 bases are TGTGCCAGCAGCCCATCAAGAAGGGGTCGGTACGAGCAGTACTTC. This codes for CASSPSRRGRYEQYF.

This clonotype has ten or more counts. The V gene is TRBV29-1, the J gene TRBJ2-1, with TRBD2 matching over 10 bases. The germline V gene encodes CDR1 SQVTM and CDR2 ANQGSEA. The ends lost 3 bases at V and 4 bases at J; junction bases unmatched: 12. The CDR3 runs 17 residues. The CDR3 DNA reads as TGCAGCGTTGAGTTTGCTAGCGGGGGAGCGGCTTACAATGAGCAGTTCTTC. This gives the protein CSVEFASGGAAYNEQFF.

This clonotype came up a few times. The chain is built from TRBV10-3 and TRBJ2-3; TRBD2 might be the D (6 bases). Trimming removed 0 bases from V and 2 bases from J, with 18 bases in between. Germline loops: CDR1 ENHRY, CDR2 SYGVKD. CDR3 length: 18 residues. Here the CDR3 DNA reads TGTGCCATCAGTGAGTCGGGACTGACACCTACCTTCACAGATACGCAGTATTTT. This translates into CAISESGLTPTFTDTQYF.

This clonotype was seen at least ten times. The chain combines TRBV6-1 with TRBJ2-7, with D possibly TRBD2 on 6 matching bases. The CDR3 runs 15 residues. CDR1 and CDR2 from the germline V gene are MNHNS and SASEGT. Trimming left V 7 bases short and J 4 bases short, with 20 bases between. In DNA form, the CDR3 reads TGTGCCAGCACCAGGGCCGGGACTGGGGATTACGAGCAGTACTTC. Amino acids: CASTRAGTGDYEQYF.

The chain employs TRBV4-1 and TRBJ2-7; 8 nucleotides align to TRBD2. This CDR3 comprises 17 residues. The germline gives CDR1 MGHRA, CDR2 YSYEKL. The junction had 14 bases not matched to a gene; V was cut back by 1 base and J by 6 bases. DNA of the CDR3: TGCGCCAGCAGCCAAGGTTCCCAGAGCGGGAGCCCACTCGAGCAGTACTTC. Translating gives CASSQGSQSGSPLEQYF.

Remarks on this clonotype: Possible read error: a much larger clone is one base away. This sequence joins TRBV6-2 or TRBV6-3 and TRBJ2-1; 7 bases line up with TRBD2. The end of the DNA aligns better with TRBJ2-7, so the J call may be wrong. The CDR3 length is 15 residues. Germline values: CDR1 MNHEY, CDR2 SVGEGT. CDR3 in DNA: TGTGCCAGCAAGGCGGTCGGGGGGTCCTTCAATGAGCAGTACTTC. Amino acids: CASKAVGGSFNEQYF.

This clonotype was detected many times. V usage is TRBV11-2 and J usage is TRBJ2-3; D unclear. V lost 5 bases and J 0 bases, leaving 12 bases between the germline ends. The CDR3 is 15 amino acids. Germline CDR1 reads SGHAT; CDR2 reads FQNNGV. The CDR3 nucleotides are TGTGCCAGCAGCCGACTTCGTTCTAGCACAGATACGCAGTATTTT. Protein product: CASSRLRSSTDTQYF.

Remarks on this clonotype: A much larger clone sits a single nucleotide away, making a read error possible. The chain employs TRBV6-1 and TRBJ2-7, with D tentatively TRBD2 (5 bases). There are 13 residues in the CDR3. V lost 8 bases and J lost 3, with 14 bases in between. The germline V gene encodes CDR1 MNHNS and CDR2 SASEGT. The CDR3 reads CASGQGGGYEQYF. Here the CDR3 DNA reads TGTGCCAGCGGCCAAGGCGGAGGCTACGAGCAGTACTTC.

This clonotype was observed many times. The rearrangement joins TRBV20-1 to TRBJ2-3; TRBD1 is a possible D gene (5 bases). The CDR3 loop spans 13 amino acids. Trimming stripped 0 bases from V and 5 bases from J, with 9 bases between. The V gene's germline CDR1 is DFQATT and CDR2 SNEGSKA (reference sequence). The CDR3 loop reads CSARDIGEDTQYF. CDR3 in DNA: TGCAGTGCTAGAGACATAGGGGAAGATACGCAGTATTTT.

The chain combines TRBV5-4 with TRBJ2-2; D is unclear. CDR1 is SGHNT, CDR2 YYREEE, per germline (reference sequence). The V gene lost 4 bases and the J gene lost 7 bases, with 14 bases spanning the gap. The CDR3 consists of 14 residues. This CDR3 is CASSPMGFDGELFF. CDR3 nucleotide sequence: TGTGCCAGCAGCCCAATGGGGTTTGACGGGGAGCTGTTTTTT.

In its sample, this clonotype was seen a few times. The CDR3 is CASSQDSWIEKLFF. The CDR3 nucleotides are TGTGCCAGCAGCCAAGATTCCTGGATTGAAAAACTGTTTTTT. The gene calls are TRBV14 and TRBJ1-4; no clear D. This CDR3 is 14 amino acids long. V lost 0 bases and J 7 bases, leaving 9 bases between the germline ends. Germline CDR1 and CDR2: SGHDN and FVKESK.

This clonotype has a count of ten or more. The chain joins TRBV27 to TRBJ2-7, with 10 nucleotides matching TRBD2. The CDR3 is made up of 16 amino acids. The junction had 5 bases not matched to a gene; V was cut back by 0 bases and J by 3 bases. In germline, CDR1 is MNHEY, CDR2 SMNVEV (reference sequence). The CDR3 sequence: CASSLSTGLAYYEQYF. The CDR3 DNA reads as TGTGCCAGCAGTTTATCGACGGGACTAGCGTACTACGAGCAGTACTTC.

The rearrangement joins TRBV28 to TRBJ1-4; 7 bases fit TRBD1. This CDR3 contains 14 residues. Per germline, CDR1 MDHEN and CDR2 SYDVKM. The V and J ends lost 6 bases and 8 bases, in that order; junction bases with no gene match: 9. CDR3 residues: CASSPGGLWEKLFF. The DNA of the CDR3 is TGTGCCAGCAGCCCAGGGGGACTATGGGAAAAACTGTTTTTT. Together with reference TRBV28 and TRBJ1-4, the CDR3 gives the full variable domain: DVKVTQSSRYLVKRTGEKVFLECVQDMDHENMFWYRQDPGLGLRLIYFSYDVKMKEKGDIPEGYSVSREKKERFSLILESASTNQTSMYLCASSPGGLWEKLFFGSGTQLSVL.

At least ten counts were recorded for this clonotype. Here the CDR3 reads CASVGFRVSTEAFF. The CDR3 DNA reads TGTGCCAGCGTGGGATTCCGGGTGAGCACTGAAGCTTTCTTT. The chain uses TRBV28 and TRBJ1-1, with D uncertain. V lost 8 bases to trimming and J lost 4 bases, with 17 bases between them. CDR1 is MDHEN, CDR2 SYDVKM, per germline. CDR3 length: 14 amino acids.

This clonotype was seen a handful of times. The V call is TRBV19, the J call TRBJ2-3; 10 bases match TRBD2. The germline gives CDR1 LNHDA, CDR2 SQIVND (reference sequence). There are 18 residues in the CDR3. J gave up 3 bases and V 5 bases, and 14 bases lay outside the gene matches. The CDR3 DNA follows: TGTGCCAGTAGTCGCCTAGCGGGAGTCTTATGGTCTACAGATACGCAGTATTTT. Residues: CASSRLAGVLWSTDTQYF.

This clonotype appeared a few times. The chain joins TRBV7-2 to TRBJ1-6; D gene unclear. Looked up from germline, CDR1 is SGHTA and CDR2 is FQGNSA. The CDR3 covers 12 residues. Trimming left V 6 bases short and J 10 bases short, with 10 bases between. The CDR3 loop reads CASRLERSPLHF. The CDR3, as DNA: TGTGCCAGCAGGCTAGAGAGGTCACCCCTCCACTTT.

This clonotype occurred a few times. The rearrangement links TRBV7-9 to TRBJ2-2; 14 bases line up with TRBD2. Germline loops: CDR1 SEHNR, CDR2 FQNEAQ (reference sequence). The CDR3 runs to 17 residues. After removal of 8 bases from V and 6 bases from J, the junction contained 11 bases not matched to a gene. CDR3 DNA: TGTGCCAGCCGAATTTCTGGGACTAGCGGGAGTTCCGGGGAGCTGTTTTTT. The encoded protein is CASRISGTSGSSGELFF.

This clonotype showed up many times. The chain is built from TRBV5-1 and TRBJ2-1; D possibly corresponds to TRBD2 (5 bases). Germline CDR1 and CDR2: SGHRS and YFSETQ. This CDR3 spans 15 amino acids. Trimming pared 0 bases from V and 1 base from J, leaving 8 bases between. This CDR3 reads CASSLVTGSYNEQFF. The CDR3 bases are TGCGCCAGCAGCTTGGTGACGGGATCCTACAATGAGCAGTTCTTC.

This clonotype has a count of ten or more. V and J are TRBV28 and TRBJ2-1; tentatively, D is TRBD2 (6 bases). Germline CDR1 and CDR2: MDHEN and SYDVKM. The CDR3 has 14 amino acids. The V gene lost 2 bases and the J gene lost 4 bases, with 9 bases spanning the gap. The CDR3, as DNA: TGTGCCAGCAGTTTAACCGGGACTTACAATGAGCAGTTCTTC. Amino acid sequence: CASSLTGTYNEQFF.